Each of the 20 T cell receptor beta chains below was sequenced from the same sample in a study of cytomegalovirus exposure and HLA in healthy donors. With 60 Vbeta and 13 Jbeta primers, the PCR was carried out. Method: immunoSEQ multiplex PCR; TCRdb's copy keeps in-frame clones and lacks some. The sample consists of roughly 78,000 clones, around 60% of them appearing once. Sequencing input: PBMCs. The receptors here all came from a man aged 30-40 years in good health and CMV-seropositive.

CDR3 DNA sequence: TGTGCCAGCAGCCAAGACCCGGGACAGGGGGAGACCCAGTACTTC. This encodes CASSQDPGQGETQYF. The chain has TRBV4-2 and TRBJ2-5, with TRBD1 matching 10 bases. With V trimmed by 0 bases and J by 5 bases, 3 bases remained unmatched. CDR3 size: 15 residues. CDR1 and CDR2 from the germline V gene are LGHNA and YNFKEQ.

The chain uses TRBV4-1 and TRBJ1-4, with unresolved D. The CDR3 extends over 17 amino acids. Trimming took off 5 bases at V and 4 bases at J, with 20 bases between the two ends. CDR1 MGHRA and CDR2 YSYEKL come from the germline V gene. The CDR3 spells CASSVVGGPELNEKLFF. The CDR3 nucleotides are TGCGCCAGCAGCGTGGTAGGAGGACCCGAACTTAATGAAAAACTGTTTTTT.

This clone has a handful of counts. An end of the junction does not agree with germline; a read error may underlie this. The genes are TRBV27 and TRBJ2-7; tentatively, D is TRBD2 (5 bases). The CDR3 sequence is 14 residues long. Per the germline V gene, CDR1 is MNHEY and CDR2 is SMNVEV (reference sequence). CDR3 residues: CASSPEPDWVGSTF. The CDR3 coding sequence is TGTGCCAGCAGCCCTGAACCGGACTGGGTGGGCAGTACCTTC.

This clone appeared a single time. The chain has TRBV28 and TRBJ2-4; possible D gene TRBD2, 7 bases. V gave up 3 bases and J gave up 3 bases, with 15 bases separating them. Germline CDR1 is MDHEN and CDR2 is SYDVKM. The CDR3 sequence is 16 residues long. This CDR3 is CASSFPQGRVKNIQYF. The CDR3 DNA follows: TGTGCCAGCAGTTTCCCCCAGGGGAGGGTCAAAAACATTCAGTACTTC.

V and J are TRBV20-1 and TRBJ1-1; no clear D. The germline V and J ends were trimmed by 0 bases and 7 bases, with 6 bases remaining between them. The CDR3 contains 11 residues. Germline CDR1 and CDR2: DFQATT and SNEGSKA (reference sequence). The CDR3 reads CSARDGSEAFF. The CDR3 region has the DNA TGCAGTGCTAGAGATGGCAGTGAAGCTTTCTTT.

The V call is TRBV28, the J call TRBJ1-3; 7 bases align to TRBD1. V trimming: 2 bases; J trimming: 2 bases; junction bases outside the gene matches: 3. There are 15 residues in the CDR3. From germline, CDR1 is MDHEN and CDR2 SYDVKM. The CDR3 here is CASSLDRVTGNTIYF. The DNA for the CDR3 is TGTGCCAGCAGTTTAGACAGGGTTACTGGAAACACCATATATTTT.

The chain employs TRBV28 and TRBJ1-6; the D is unclear. The CDR3 totals 12 residues. The V gene lost 7 bases and the J gene lost 7 bases, with 8 bases spanning the gap. The germline V gene encodes CDR1 MDHEN and CDR2 SYDVKM. CDR3 in DNA: TGTGCCAGCACCCGGGAGAATTCACCCCTCCACTTT. This translates into CASTRENSPLHF.

The rearrangement links TRBV5-5 to TRBJ2-3; TRBD1 matches at 7 bases. The ends lost 0 bases at V and 1 base at J; junction bases unmatched: 2. Germline CDR1 SGHKS, CDR2 YYEKEE (reference sequence). The CDR3 loop spans 15 amino acids. CDR3 loop: CASSLVTGGTDTQYF. CDR3 nucleotide sequence: TGTGCCAGCAGCTTGGTCACAGGGGGCACAGATACGCAGTATTTT. Filled out from reference TRBV5-5 and TRBJ2-3, the complete variable domain reads DAGVTQSPTHLIKTRGQQVTLRCSPISGHKSVSWYQQVLGQGPQFIFQYYEKEERGRGNFPDRFSARQFPNYSSELNVNALLLGDSALYLCASSLVTGGTDTQYFGPGTRLTVL.

The table lists this clone with a few counts. The chain combines TRBV6-5 with TRBJ2-5, with a possible D match to TRBD1 (5 bases). The CDR3 is 15 residues long. V lost 2 bases, J lost 4 bases, and 14 bases lay in between. CDR1 is MNHEY and CDR2 is SVGAGI in the germline V gene. CDR3 coding DNA: TGTGCCAGCAGTTACCAACCAGGGTGGAGAGAGACCCAGTACTTC. This sequence encodes CASSYQPGWRETQYF.

As for this clone: One end of the junction does not line up with germline, which may come from a read error. The chain carries TRBV28 and TRBJ2-5, with 16 positions matching TRBD2. Germline lookup yields CDR1 MDHEN and CDR2 SYDVKM. The CDR3 is 13 amino acids. The CDR3 here is CASSPGLAGGVDF. The CDR3 DNA is TGTGCCAGCAGCCCGGGACTAGCGGGAGGGGTTGACTTC.

Only a few counts were recorded for this clone. This chain connects TRBV11-1 to TRBJ2-3; 7 bases match TRBD2. CDR1 SGHAT and CDR2 FQDESV come from the germline V gene (reference sequence). V shed 1 base and J 0 bases; nucleotides not matched to a gene: 7. This CDR3 is built from 17 residues. The chain's CDR3 is CASSLERASGSTDTQYF. CDR3 bases: TGTGCCAGCAGCTTAGAGAGGGCTAGCGGTAGCACAGATACGCAGTATTTT.

V gene TRBV7-8 combines with J gene TRBJ2-7; the match to TRBD2 covers 10 bases. The V gene's germline CDR1 is SGHVS and CDR2 FQNEAQ. Trimming at V came to 4 bases and at J to 6 bases, leaving 3 bases not matched to a gene. The CDR3 has 13 residues. The CDR3 DNA is TGTGCCAGCAGCTCCGGGACTAGCGTCGAGCAGTACTTC. As protein: CASSSGTSVEQYF.

This chain links TRBV11-3 with TRBJ1-1; the D is unclear. The CDR3 is 13 residues long. V lost 2 bases and J lost 5, with 9 bases in between. Germline V gene data show CDR1 as SGHNT and CDR2 as YENEEA. The CDR3 loop is CASSLFPGTEAFF. DNA of the CDR3: TGTGCCAGCAGCTTATTCCCGGGGACTGAAGCTTTCTTT.

This clone was recorded a few times. The V and J genes are TRBV6-6 and TRBJ1-4; a possible D gene is TRBD1 (5 bases). Germline V gives CDR1 MNHNY, CDR2 SVGAGI (reference sequence). The CDR3 loop spans 16 amino acids. Trimming pared 5 bases from V and 4 bases from J, leaving 17 bases between. In nucleotides, the CDR3 is TGTGCCAGCAGTCCTCAAACAGGCGCTGTTAATGAAAAACTGTTTTTT. As protein: CASSPQTGAVNEKLFF.

This chain joins TRBV10-3 and TRBJ2-7; D is ambiguous. Trimming removed 4 bases at V and 0 bases at J, with 16 bases between. Germline values: CDR1 ENHRY, CDR2 SYGVKD. The CDR3 runs 16 residues. CDR3 coding DNA: TGTGCCATCAGTGGAGGTGAAGGAACAAGCTCCTACGAGCAGTACTTC. Translation: CAISGGEGTSSYEQYF.

The chain carries TRBV28 and TRBJ1-2, with 7 positions matching TRBD1. The CDR3 is 11 amino acids. Trimming at V came to 8 bases and at J to 7 bases, leaving 4 bases not matched to a gene. Germline V CDR1 and CDR2: MDHEN, SYDVKM. As DNA, the CDR3 is TGTGCCAGCCAGGGGGACTCTGGCTACACCTTC. Its protein product is CASQGDSGYTF.

CDR3 DNA: TGTGCCAGTAGCCCTTCGTTGATAGCGGGAGGCGATGAGCAGTTCTTC. This translates into CASSPSLIAGGDEQFF. V usage is TRBV19 and J usage is TRBJ2-1; 10 positions match TRBD2. With 6 bases clipped from V and 8 bases from J, the junction kept 13 bases outside the gene matches. This CDR3 spans 16 amino acids. Germline CDR1 LNHDA, CDR2 SQIVND (reference sequence).

J is TRBJ2-7 and V is TRBV11-3, with a weak D call TRBD1 (7 bases). Germline CDR1 is SGHNT and CDR2 is YENEEA. The CDR3 is 15 residues long. Trimming took off 6 bases at V and 1 base at J, with 16 bases between the two ends. CDR3 in DNA: TGTGCCAGCAGTCGGGGGCAGGGGGTGTCCTACGAGCAGTACTTC. Its translation: CASSRGQGVSYEQYF. The full variable domain, in which reference TRBV11-3 and TRBJ2-7 provide the parts outside the CDR3, is EAGVVQSPRYKIIEKKQPVAFWCNPISGHNTLYWYLQNLGQGPELLIRYENEEAVDDSQLPKDRFSAERLKGVDSTLKIQPAELGDSAVYLCASSRGQGVSYEQYFGPGTRLTVT.

This clone appeared a few times. The V call is TRBV6-1, the J call TRBJ2-3, with 8 bases fitting TRBD1. Per the germline V gene, CDR1 is MNHNS and CDR2 is SASEGT. There are 15 residues in the CDR3. V was clipped by 2 bases and J by 6 bases; unmatched bases: 7. CDR3 amino acids: CASSEWGQVDDTQYF. Here the CDR3 DNA reads TGTGCCAGCAGTGAATGGGGACAGGTGGATGATACGCAGTATTTT.

The rearrangement links TRBV10-3 to TRBJ1-3; no clear D gene. Trimming shortened V by 2 bases and J by 3 bases, and 5 bases separated the two germline ends. Germline V gives CDR1 ENHRY, CDR2 SYGVKD. The CDR3 runs 13 residues. The CDR3 protein is CAISEPHGNTIYF. Written as DNA, the CDR3 is TGTGCCATCAGTGAGCCCCATGGAAACACCATATATTTT.